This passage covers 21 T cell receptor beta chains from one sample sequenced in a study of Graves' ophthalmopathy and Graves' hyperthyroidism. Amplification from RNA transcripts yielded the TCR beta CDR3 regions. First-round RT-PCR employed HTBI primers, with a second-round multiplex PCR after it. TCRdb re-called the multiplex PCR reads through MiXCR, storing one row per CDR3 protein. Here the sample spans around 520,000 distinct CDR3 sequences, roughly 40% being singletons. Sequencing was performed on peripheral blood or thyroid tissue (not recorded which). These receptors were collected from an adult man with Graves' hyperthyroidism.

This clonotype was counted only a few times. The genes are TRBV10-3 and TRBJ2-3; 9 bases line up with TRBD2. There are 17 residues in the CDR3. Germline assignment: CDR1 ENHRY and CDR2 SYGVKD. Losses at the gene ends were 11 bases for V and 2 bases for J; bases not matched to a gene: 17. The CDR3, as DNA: TGTGCCGTTGGACCACCGGGACTAGCAGAACCCACAGATACGCAGTATTTT. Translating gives CAVGPPGLAEPTDTQYF.

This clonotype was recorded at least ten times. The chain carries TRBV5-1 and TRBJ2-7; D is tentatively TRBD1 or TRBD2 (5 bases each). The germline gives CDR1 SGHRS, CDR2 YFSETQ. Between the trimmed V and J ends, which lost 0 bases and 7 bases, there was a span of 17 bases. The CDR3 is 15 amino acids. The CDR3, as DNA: TGCGCCAGCAGCTTGGGGTCCCAGGGACGAGGGGAGCAGTACTTC. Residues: CASSLGSQGRGEQYF.

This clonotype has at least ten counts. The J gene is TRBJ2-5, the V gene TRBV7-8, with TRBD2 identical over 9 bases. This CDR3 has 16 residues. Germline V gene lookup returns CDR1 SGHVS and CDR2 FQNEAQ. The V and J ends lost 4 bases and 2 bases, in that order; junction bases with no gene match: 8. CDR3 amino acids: CASSSLAGLTQETQYF. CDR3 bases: TGTGCCAGCAGCTCGCTAGCGGGATTAACTCAAGAGACCCAGTACTTC.

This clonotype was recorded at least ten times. The CDR3 here is CAISGDAKNTEAFF. CDR3 sequence (DNA): TGTGCCATCAGTGGAGATGCAAAGAACACTGAAGCTTTCTTT. The chain joins TRBV10-3 to TRBJ1-1, with no clear D. V lost 4 bases to trimming and J lost 1 base, with 10 bases between them. Germline CDR1 is ENHRY and CDR2 is SYGVKD. CDR3 length: 14 residues.

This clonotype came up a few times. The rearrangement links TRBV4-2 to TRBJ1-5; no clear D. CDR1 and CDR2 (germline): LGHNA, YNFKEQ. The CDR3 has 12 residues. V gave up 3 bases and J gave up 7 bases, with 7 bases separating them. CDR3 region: CASSHPDQPQHF. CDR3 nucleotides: TGTGCCAGCAGCCACCCCGACCAGCCCCAGCATTTT.

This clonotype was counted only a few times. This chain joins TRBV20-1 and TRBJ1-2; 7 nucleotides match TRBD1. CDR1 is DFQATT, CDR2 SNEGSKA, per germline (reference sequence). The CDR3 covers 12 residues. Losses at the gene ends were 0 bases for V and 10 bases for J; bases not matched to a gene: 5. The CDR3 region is CSAREGTEDYTF. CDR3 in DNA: TGCAGTGCTAGAGAAGGGACAGAGGACTACACCTTC.

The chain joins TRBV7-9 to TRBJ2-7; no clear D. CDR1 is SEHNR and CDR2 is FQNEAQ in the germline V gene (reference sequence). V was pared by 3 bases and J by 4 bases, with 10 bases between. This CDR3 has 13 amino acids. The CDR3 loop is CASSFKAPYEQYF. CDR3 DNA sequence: TGTGCCAGCAGCTTCAAGGCCCCATACGAGCAGTACTTC.

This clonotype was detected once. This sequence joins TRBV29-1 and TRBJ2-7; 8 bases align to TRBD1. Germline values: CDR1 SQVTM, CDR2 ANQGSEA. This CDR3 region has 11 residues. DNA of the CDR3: TGCAGTCGTGGACAGGGCTACGAGCAGTACTTC. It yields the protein CSRGQGYEQYF.

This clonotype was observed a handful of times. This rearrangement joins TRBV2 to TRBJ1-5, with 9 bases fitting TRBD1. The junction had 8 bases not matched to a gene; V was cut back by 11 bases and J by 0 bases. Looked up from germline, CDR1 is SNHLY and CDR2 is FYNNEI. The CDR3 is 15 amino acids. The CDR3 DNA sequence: TGTGCCGTAACAGGGGGCCGGTATAGCAATCAGCCCCAGCATTTT. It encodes CAVTGGRYSNQPQHF.

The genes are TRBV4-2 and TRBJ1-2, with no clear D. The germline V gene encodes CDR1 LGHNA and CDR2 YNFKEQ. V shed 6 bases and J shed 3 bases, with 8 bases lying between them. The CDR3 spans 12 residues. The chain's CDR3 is CASRSSYYGYTF. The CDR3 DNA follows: TGTGCCAGCAGGAGCAGTTACTATGGCTACACCTTC.

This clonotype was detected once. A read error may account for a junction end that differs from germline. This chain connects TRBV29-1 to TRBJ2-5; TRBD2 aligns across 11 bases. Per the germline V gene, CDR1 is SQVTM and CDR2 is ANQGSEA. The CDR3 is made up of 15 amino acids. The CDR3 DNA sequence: TGCAGCGTGGAAGCCTCGGGACTAGCGGAAGAGACCCAGTACTTC. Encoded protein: CSVEASGLAEETQYF.

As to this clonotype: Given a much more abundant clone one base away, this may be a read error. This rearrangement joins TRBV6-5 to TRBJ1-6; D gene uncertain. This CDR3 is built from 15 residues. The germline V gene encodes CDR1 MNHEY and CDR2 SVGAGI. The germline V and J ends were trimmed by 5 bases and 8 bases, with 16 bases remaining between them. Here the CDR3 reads CASSLGPDADSPLHF. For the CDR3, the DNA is TGTGCCAGCAGTCTTGGACCGGATGCAGATTCACCCCTCCACTTT.

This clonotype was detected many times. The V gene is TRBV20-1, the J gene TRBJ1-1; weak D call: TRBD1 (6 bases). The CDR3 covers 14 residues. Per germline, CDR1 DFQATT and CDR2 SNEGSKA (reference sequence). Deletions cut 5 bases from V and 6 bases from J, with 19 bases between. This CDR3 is CSAPVGGAHSEAFF. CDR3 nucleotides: TGCAGTGCTCCAGTAGGGGGGGCCCACTCTGAAGCTTTCTTT.

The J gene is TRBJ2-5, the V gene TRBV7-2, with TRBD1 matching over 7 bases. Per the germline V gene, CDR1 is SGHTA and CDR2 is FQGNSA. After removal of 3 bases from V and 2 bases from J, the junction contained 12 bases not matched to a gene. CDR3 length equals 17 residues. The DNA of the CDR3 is TGTGCCAGCAGCTTGAGTGAGGGACAGCGGAGACAAGAGACCCAGTACTTC. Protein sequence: CASSLSEGQRRQETQYF.

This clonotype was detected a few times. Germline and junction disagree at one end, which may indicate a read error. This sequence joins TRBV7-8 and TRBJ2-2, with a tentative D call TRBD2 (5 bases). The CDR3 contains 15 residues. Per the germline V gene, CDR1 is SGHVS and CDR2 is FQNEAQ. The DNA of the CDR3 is TGTGCCGGCAGCGGTAGCCTACCGAACACCGGGGAGCTGTTTTTT. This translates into CAGSGSLPNTGELFF.

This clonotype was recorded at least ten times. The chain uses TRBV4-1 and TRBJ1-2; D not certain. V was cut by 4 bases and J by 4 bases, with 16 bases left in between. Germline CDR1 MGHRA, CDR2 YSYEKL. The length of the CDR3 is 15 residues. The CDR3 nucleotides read TGCGCCAGCAGCCCATCCGAACATGTCGCCTATGGCTACACCTTC. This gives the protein CASSPSEHVAYGYTF.

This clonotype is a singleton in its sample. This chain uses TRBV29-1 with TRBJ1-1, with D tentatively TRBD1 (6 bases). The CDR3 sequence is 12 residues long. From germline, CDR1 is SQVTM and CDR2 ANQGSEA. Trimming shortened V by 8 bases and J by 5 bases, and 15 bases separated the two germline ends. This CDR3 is CSLRGLGTEAFF. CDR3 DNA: TGCAGCTTACGGGGGCTCGGAACTGAAGCTTTCTTT.

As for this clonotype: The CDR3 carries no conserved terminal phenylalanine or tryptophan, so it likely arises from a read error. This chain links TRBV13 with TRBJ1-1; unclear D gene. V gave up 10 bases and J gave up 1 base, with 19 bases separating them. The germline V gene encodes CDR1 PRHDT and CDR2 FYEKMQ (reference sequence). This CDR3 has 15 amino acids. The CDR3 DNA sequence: TGTGCCACTCATGAGAGAGTGACCGCGAACACTGAAGCTTTCCTT. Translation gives CATHERVTANTEAFL.

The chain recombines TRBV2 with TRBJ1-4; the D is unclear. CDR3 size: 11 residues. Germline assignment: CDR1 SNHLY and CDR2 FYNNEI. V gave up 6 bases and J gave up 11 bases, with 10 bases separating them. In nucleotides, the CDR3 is TGTGCCAGCAGCTTGGACGACAAACTGTTTTTT. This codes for CASSLDDKLFF.

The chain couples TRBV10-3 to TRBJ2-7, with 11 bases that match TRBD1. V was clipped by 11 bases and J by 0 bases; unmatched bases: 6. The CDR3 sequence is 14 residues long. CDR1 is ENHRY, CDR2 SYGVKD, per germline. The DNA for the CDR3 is TGTGCCGTCGGGACAGGGGGAAACTCCTACGAGCAGTACTTC. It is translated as CAVGTGGNSYEQYF.

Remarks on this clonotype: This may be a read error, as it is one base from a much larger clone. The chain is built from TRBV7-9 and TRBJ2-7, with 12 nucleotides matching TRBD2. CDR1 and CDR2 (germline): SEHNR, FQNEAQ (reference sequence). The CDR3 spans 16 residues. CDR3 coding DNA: TGCGCCAGCAGCCAAGGAGGTAGGACTAGCGGGACCGAGCAGTACTTC. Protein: CASSQGGRTSGTEQYF. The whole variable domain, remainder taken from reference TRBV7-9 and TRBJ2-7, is DTGVSQNPRHKITKRGQNVTFRCDPISEHNRLYWYRQTLGQGPEFLTYFQNEAQLEKSRLLSDRFSAERPKGSFSTLEIQRTEQGDSAMYLCASSQGGRTSGTEQYFGPGTRLTVT.